This entry lists 19 T cell receptor beta chains sequenced from one sample in a study of blood T cell repertoires in COVID-19. This table comes from immunoSEQ multiplex PCR, and its TCRdb copy is limited to in-frame clones, with some not included. This table holds 200,000 to 250,000 clones, around 80% found once. The sample comprised peripheral blood. These receptors were taken from a woman aged 60-75 years who had recovered from COVID-19.

The V call is TRBV18, the J call TRBJ2-5; 10 bases are a match to TRBD2. V shed 5 bases, J shed 3 bases, and the junction held 12 bases outside the gene matches. CDR3 length equals 17 residues. Per germline, CDR1 KGHSH and CDR2 LQKENI. The CDR3 nucleotides are TGTGCCAGCTCAGCCATCCTTAGCGGGGGGTCAGAAGAGACCCAGTACTTC. Protein product: CASSAILSGGSEETQYF. Full variable domain (outside the CDR3, taken from reference TRBV18 and TRBJ2-5): NAGVMQNPRHLVRRRGQEARLRCSPMKGHSHVYWYRQLPEEGLKFMVYLQKENIIDESGMPKERFSAEFPKEGPSILRIQQVVRGDSAAYFCASSAILSGGSEETQYFGPGTRLLVL.

The chain combines TRBV14 with TRBJ2-1, with TRBD2 matching 8 bases. There are 16 residues in the CDR3. V gave up 0 bases and J gave up 6 bases; unmatched junction bases: 7. Germline values: CDR1 SGHDN, CDR2 FVKESK. The CDR3 sequence: CASSQDSSGEINEQFF. In DNA form, the CDR3 reads TGTGCCAGCAGCCAAGATAGTAGCGGGGAAATCAATGAGCAGTTCTTC.

In nucleotides, the CDR3 is TGTGCAAGTCGAGGGAGGAACACTGAAGCTTTCTTT. It encodes CASRGRNTEAFF. This chain connects TRBV12-2 to TRBJ1-1. TRBV12-2 is labeled a pseudogene. There are 12 residues in the CDR3.

This rearrangement joins TRBV7-6 to TRBJ2-1, with a tentative D call TRBD2 (5 bases). V lost 1 base and J 8 bases, leaving 15 bases between the germline ends. CDR1 and CDR2 (germline): SGHVS, FNYEAQ. The CDR3 totals 15 residues. This chain's CDR3 is CASSLGVPEGDEQFF. In DNA form, the CDR3 reads TGTGCCAGCAGCTTAGGGGTACCCGAGGGCGATGAGCAGTTCTTC.

This chain uses TRBV6-5 with TRBJ1-5, with D unresolved. Germline values: CDR1 MNHEY, CDR2 SVGAGI. Deletions cut 8 bases from V and 6 bases from J, with 11 bases between. The CDR3 runs 12 residues. CDR3: CASVLSGQPQHF. The CDR3 DNA reads as TGTGCCAGCGTTCTCTCGGGTCAGCCCCAGCATTTT.

This chain connects TRBV5-4 to TRBJ1-6, with 7 nucleotides matching TRBD1. This CDR3 spans 15 amino acids. V shed 4 bases and J 8 bases; nucleotides not matched to a gene: 9. Germline assignment: CDR1 SGHNT and CDR2 YYREEE (reference sequence). As DNA, the CDR3 is TGTGCCAGCAGCGTAGGGGGCCCAGACGATTCACCCCTCCACTTT. It translates to CASSVGGPDDSPLHF.

V gene TRBV24-1 combines with J gene TRBJ2-2, with TRBD1 identical over 10 bases. In germline, CDR1 is KGHDR, CDR2 SFDVKD. V lost 4 bases to trimming and J lost 4 bases; unmatched junction nucleotides: 2. The CDR3 has 15 residues. The CDR3 loop is CATSDRTGGTGELFF. In DNA, the CDR3 is TGTGCCACCAGTGACAGGACAGGGGGCACCGGGGAGCTGTTTTTT.

This chain links TRBV19 with TRBJ2-5; 9 bases align to TRBD2. Germline CDR1 is LNHDA and CDR2 is SQIVND (reference sequence). Losses at the gene ends were 3 bases for V and 5 bases for J; bases not matched to a gene: 10. This CDR3 is 16 amino acids long. CDR3 nucleotides: TGTGCCAGTAGTATGATGGCGGGGGGGGCCATGGAGACCCAGTACTTC. Residues: CASSMMAGGAMETQYF.

The chain couples TRBV29-1 to TRBJ2-1; 7 bases agree with TRBD2. After removal of 3 bases from V and 3 bases from J, the junction contained 5 bases not matched to a gene. The germline V gene encodes CDR1 SQVTM and CDR2 ANQGSEA. This CDR3 has 14 amino acids. Here the CDR3 reads CSVEGGEFYNEQFF. The CDR3 nucleotides are TGCAGCGTTGAGGGGGGGGAGTTCTACAATGAGCAGTTCTTC.

V usage is TRBV10-3 and J usage is TRBJ2-1; 7 bases are a match to TRBD2. Germline trimming cut 4 bases from V and 9 bases from J; bases unmatched to any gene: 6. The CDR3 length is 13 residues. Germline V CDR1 and CDR2: ENHRY, SYGVKD. Here the CDR3 reads CAISGLADSEQFF. CDR3 DNA: TGTGCCATCAGTGGACTAGCTGACAGTGAGCAGTTCTTC.

This chain uses TRBV2 with TRBJ1-1; TRBD1 aligns across 10 bases. The V and J ends lost 11 bases and 4 bases, in that order; junction bases with no gene match: 7. The CDR3 length is 13 residues. CDR1 SNHLY and CDR2 FYNNEI come from the germline V gene. The CDR3 bases are TGTGCCCTAGCCGGGACAGGGGCCACTGAAGCTTTCTTT. It is translated as CALAGTGATEAFF.

The chain joins TRBV2 to TRBJ1-1, with 7 bases lining up with TRBD1. This CDR3 region has 15 residues. V shed 3 bases and J 0 bases; nucleotides not matched to a gene: 4. CDR1 is SNHLY and CDR2 is FYNNEI in the germline V gene. CDR3 nucleotide sequence: TGTGCCAGCAGTGAGGGGACAGCTATGAACACTGAAGCTTTCTTT. Translation: CASSEGTAMNTEAFF.

The CDR3 is CASSLTGTSGTDTQYF. The CDR3 coding sequence is TGTGCCAGCAGCTTAACCGGGACTAGCGGCACAGATACGCAGTATTTT. The V and J genes are TRBV7-2 and TRBJ2-3; 10 bases are shared with TRBD2. This CDR3 spans 16 amino acids. Germline V CDR1 and CDR2: SGHTA, FQGNSA. Trimming at V came to 2 bases and at J to 1 base, leaving 3 bases not matched to a gene.

This sequence joins TRBV7-2 and TRBJ2-3, with 12 bases matching TRBD2. The length of the CDR3 is 13 residues. V lost 10 bases to trimming and J lost 8 bases; unmatched junction nucleotides: 7. CDR1 is SGHTA, CDR2 FQGNSA, per germline. In nucleotides, the CDR3 is TGTGCCATCCGGACTAGCGGGGCCACTACGCAGTATTTT. It specifies CAIRTSGATTQYF.

The J gene is TRBJ2-7, the V gene TRBV28; D not certain. This CDR3 has 17 residues. Germline-derived CDR1 and CDR2 are MDHEN and SYDVKM. The V gene lost 5 bases and the J gene lost 0 bases, with 20 bases spanning the gap. The CDR3 spells CASSLPLGAGSSYEQYF. CDR3 bases: TGTGCCAGCAGTCTTCCCTTGGGTGCAGGAAGCTCCTACGAGCAGTACTTC.

Concerning this clone itself: This could be a read error, since a much larger clone is one nucleotide away. V and J are TRBV2 and TRBJ1-2, with 7 bases matching TRBD1. Germline trimming cut 5 bases from V and 4 bases from J; bases unmatched to any gene: 4. Germline V gene sequence: CDR1 SNHLY, CDR2 FYNNEI. The CDR3 spans 13 residues. The CDR3 spells CASSLGTAYGYTF. CDR3 coding DNA: TGTGCCAGCAGTTTAGGGACAGCCTATGGCTACACCTTC.

The V and J genes are TRBV2 and TRBJ2-3; the match to TRBD1 covers 8 bases. Germline CDR1 reads SNHLY; CDR2 reads FYNNEI. Germline trimming cut 8 bases from V and 3 bases from J; bases unmatched to any gene: 7. The CDR3 is 14 amino acids. CDR3 in amino acids: CASGDRGGTDTQYF. The CDR3 DNA reads TGTGCCAGCGGCGACAGGGGCGGGACAGATACGCAGTATTTT.

The V gene is TRBV27, the J gene TRBJ1-2, with 10 bases matching TRBD1. Trimming cost V 6 bases and J 8 bases; bases outside gene matches: 9. The germline V gene encodes CDR1 MNHEY and CDR2 SMNVEV (reference sequence). This CDR3 region has 14 residues. Here the CDR3 reads CASSLQGTGAGYTF. In DNA form, the CDR3 reads TGTGCCAGCAGCCTACAGGGGACAGGGGCCGGCTACACCTTC.

This chain uses TRBV1 with TRBJ1-2. TRBV1 is a pseudogene segment. The CDR3 is 14 residues long. The DNA for the CDR3 is TGCACCAGCAGCCAAGATCCGGGGAACTATGGCTACACCTTC. Translated, it gives CTSSQDPGNYGYTF.